This T cell receptor beta chain comes out of a study of shared clonotypes between healthy human individuals. Study summary: Donors consisted of two women and a few men between 18 and 49. Points from the study as a whole: Clonotypes shared by all four donors outscored non-shared clonotypes in generation probability. Blood was the only sampled material, and tissue repertoires likely differ.

This CDR3 has 13 amino acids. The germline V gene encodes CDR1 PRHDT and CDR2 FYEKMQ (reference sequence). V was trimmed by 5 bases and J by 2 bases, leaving 7 bases between them. A few counts support this clone. Its antigen is undetermined. The assay was carried out at the deep level. Libraries were prepared by immunoSEQ multiplex PCR; TCRdb keeps only in-frame clonotypes and omits some of them. The sample lists approximately 340,000 clones; over 65% were seen once. The sequencing input was memory CD4+ T cells sorted from blood. Specified subset: CD45RA-negative fraction. The receptor was derived from a man aged 30 to 39 in good health. V gene TRBV13 combines with J gene TRBJ2-1; D remains ambiguous. The CDR3 spells CASSGGTYNEQFF. CDR3 nucleotides: TGTGCCAGCAGCGGTGGGACCTACAATGAGCAGTTCTTC.